This T cell receptor (beta chain) was captured by sequencing in a study of Ad26.COV2.S vaccination and SARS-CoV-2 variants (TCRdb year 2021). General notes on the study: Donors in the vaccine arm were drawn from COV1001, a phase I-IIa trial of Ad26.COV2.S in healthy adults that was multicentre, randomized, double-blind and placebo-controlled. Ad26.COV2.S was given intramuscularly at 5x10^10 or 1x10^11 viral particles, as a single shot or as two shots 56 days apart. TCRbeta repertoire sequencing was used to assess the specificity and breadth of SARS-CoV-2-reactive T cell receptors after Ad26.COV2.S vaccination. The TCR-sequenced set comprised approximately 32 samples: about 19 Ad26.COV2.S vaccine recipients, 5 placebo recipients and 8 SARS-CoV-2 convalescent individuals. Trial participants were randomized into five groups of five, in which low-dose or high-dose Ad26.COV2.S was given once or twice, or placebo was given on both occasions. Investigators did not know the trial group allocation while performing experiments and assessing outcomes. Results the study describes overall, beyond this receptor: Compared with placebo recipients, Ad26.COV2.S recipients showed higher spike-specific TCR breadth (P = 0.0014). The study was not powered for comparison of responses between vaccine doses or regimens. Vaccine and placebo recipients had comparable non-spike TCR breadth, which fits with the vaccine containing only spike. The authors noted that the TCR breadth and depth analyses may have underestimated total T cell responses. After vaccination, substantial breadth of spike-specific CD8+ and CD4+ T cell responses was reported.

CDR1 MNHEY and CDR2 SMNVEV are derived from the germline V gene (reference sequence). The CDR3 starts with the cysteine, ends with the phenylalanine, and has 13 residues. CDR3 DNA is the only sequence kept; it has 39 bases, read in frame from the first base. The junction shows trimming of 3 bases on V and 7 bases on J, plus 10 bases between the germline ends. Interpreted using the paper, the treatment or condition label stands for: around 19 received Ad26.COV2.S at low or high dose, single or two shots; 5 received placebo; per-sample allocation not given. For vaccine and placebo recipients, the sequenced repertoires came from samples collected on day 63 after the first injection. In Cohort 1b, about two dozen adults aged 18-55 years were enrolled at a single site in Boston, USA, between 29 July and 7 August 2020. Ad26.COV2.S was a replication-incompetent adenovirus type 26 vector expressing a prefusion-stabilized SARS-CoV-2 spike protein from the original Wuhan strain.

About this clone: The antigen it recognizes is unknown. Base qualities were left out, and no much larger clone turns up one base away. Additional DNA sequences in this sample encode the identical CDR3.

The immunoSEQ Assay was the method used to sequence TCRbeta CDR3 regions. After extraction, genomic DNA underwent amplification by bias-controlled multiplex PCR, followed by high-throughput sequencing. The paper's data handling went like this. To quantify the absolute abundance of every unique TCRbeta CDR3 region, sequences were collapsed and filtered. T cell fraction was estimated by normalization of TCRbeta template counts to usable DNA, with usable DNA being measured through amplification of reference genes present in all nucleated cells. Repertoire TCRs were annotated as SARS-CoV-2-specific when V gene, CDR3 amino acid sequence and J gene were exactly matched to a known reactive TCR set. The reference SARS-CoV-2 TCR set was obtained from MIRA and was filtered for enrichment in COVID-19-positive ImmuneCODE repertoires, whereby public or cross-reactive TCRs were removed. Using the MIRA antigens, annotated TCRs were further analysed by specific ORF or by position within an ORF. Breadth was defined as annotated unique rearrangements over total unique productive rearrangements; depth was the summed frequency of those rearrangements. Two-sided Wilcoxon rank-sum tests were applied when comparing TCR breadth between groups. TCRdb took this table from immuneACCESS and kept in-frame rearrangements with V and J called. Such tables lack part of the clones; where checked against another copy, unresolved V genes explain under half of the gap, and the rest is unexplained. V and J calls and clone size are copied from that table; D and trimming were computed from the DNA. The sample yields roughly 460,000 clones; about nine tenths were counted once. The biggest ten clones account for about 1.5% of the sample.

The receptor was derived from a person between 18 and 59 years old who received the Ad26.COV2.S COVID-19 vaccine or a placebo. The sequence is built from TRBV27 and TRBJ1-5; no D gene is confidently identified. The source was peripheral blood, collected in a trial of Ad26.COV2.S vaccine versus placebo. The CDR3 protein sequence reads: CASSFGVNQPQHF. The DNA sequence reads TGTGCCAGCAGTTTCGGGGTCAACCAGCCCCAGCATTTT.